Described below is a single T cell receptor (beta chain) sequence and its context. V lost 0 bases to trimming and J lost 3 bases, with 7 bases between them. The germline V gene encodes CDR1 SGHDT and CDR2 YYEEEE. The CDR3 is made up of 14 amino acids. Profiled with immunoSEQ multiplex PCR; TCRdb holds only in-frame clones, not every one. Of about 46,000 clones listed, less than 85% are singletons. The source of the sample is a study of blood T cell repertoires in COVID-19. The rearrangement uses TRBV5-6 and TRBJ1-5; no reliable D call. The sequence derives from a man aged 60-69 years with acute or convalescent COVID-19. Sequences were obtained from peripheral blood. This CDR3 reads CASSLERDNQPQHF. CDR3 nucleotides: TGTGCCAGCAGCTTGGAGAGGGACAATCAGCCCCAGCATTTT.